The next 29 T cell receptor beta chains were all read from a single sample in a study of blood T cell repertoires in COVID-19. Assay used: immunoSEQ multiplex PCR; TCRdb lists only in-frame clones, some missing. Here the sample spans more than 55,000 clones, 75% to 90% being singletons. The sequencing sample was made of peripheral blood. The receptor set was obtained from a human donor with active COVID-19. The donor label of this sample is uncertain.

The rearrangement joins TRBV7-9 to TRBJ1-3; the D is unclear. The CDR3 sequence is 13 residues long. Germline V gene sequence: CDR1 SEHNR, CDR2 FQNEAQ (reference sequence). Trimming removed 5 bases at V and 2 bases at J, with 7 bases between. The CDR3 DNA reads TGTGCCAGCAGCCCCCCGGCTGGAAACACCATATATTTT. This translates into CASSPPAGNTIYF.

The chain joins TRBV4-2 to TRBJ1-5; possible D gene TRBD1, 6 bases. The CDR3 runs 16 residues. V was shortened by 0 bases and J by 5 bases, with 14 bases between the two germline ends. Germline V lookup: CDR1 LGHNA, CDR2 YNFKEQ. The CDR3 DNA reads TGTGCCAGCAGCCAAGAGACTGTAACAGGGTATCAGCCCCAGCATTTT. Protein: CASSQETVTGYQPQHF.

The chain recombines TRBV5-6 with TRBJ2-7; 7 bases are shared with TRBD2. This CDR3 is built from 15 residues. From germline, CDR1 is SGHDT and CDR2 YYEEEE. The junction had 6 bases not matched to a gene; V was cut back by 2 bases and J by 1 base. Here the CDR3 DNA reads TGTGCCAGCAGCTTACCGCTAGCGGTGTCCTACGAGCAGTACTTC. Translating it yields CASSLPLAVSYEQYF.

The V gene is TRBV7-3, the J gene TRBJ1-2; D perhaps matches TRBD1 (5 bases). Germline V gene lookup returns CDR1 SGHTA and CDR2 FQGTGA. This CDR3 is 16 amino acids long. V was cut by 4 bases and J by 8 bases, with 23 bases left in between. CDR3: CASSSTGPARGGGYTF. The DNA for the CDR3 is TGTGCCAGCAGCTCGACCGGTCCCGCCCGGGGGGGAGGCTACACCTTC.

The CDR3: CASSQDRRGGGEQYF. The CDR3, as DNA: TGTGCCAGCAGCCAAGATAGGCGGGGGGGCGGGGAGCAGTACTTC. This chain connects TRBV3-1 (or the pseudogene TRBV3-2) to TRBJ2-7, with 9 bases lining up with TRBD2. J lost 7 bases, V lost 0 bases, and 7 bases had no gene match. The germline CDR1 and CDR2 sequences are LGHDT and YNNKEL (reference sequence). The CDR3 spans 15 residues.

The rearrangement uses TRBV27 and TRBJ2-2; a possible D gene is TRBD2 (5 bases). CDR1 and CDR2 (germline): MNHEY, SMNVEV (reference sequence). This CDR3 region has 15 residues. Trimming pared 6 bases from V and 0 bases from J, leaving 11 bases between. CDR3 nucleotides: TGTGCCAGCAGCACTACGGGGACGAACACCGGGGAGCTGTTTTTT. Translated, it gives CASSTTGTNTGELFF.

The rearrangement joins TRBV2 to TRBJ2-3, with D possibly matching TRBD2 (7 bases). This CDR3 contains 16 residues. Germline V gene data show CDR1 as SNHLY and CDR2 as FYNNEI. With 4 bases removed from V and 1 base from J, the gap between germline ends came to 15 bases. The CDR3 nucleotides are TGTGCCAGCAGTGGCCTTGGCGGGGGCGGCACAGATACGCAGTATTTT. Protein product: CASSGLGGGGTDTQYF.

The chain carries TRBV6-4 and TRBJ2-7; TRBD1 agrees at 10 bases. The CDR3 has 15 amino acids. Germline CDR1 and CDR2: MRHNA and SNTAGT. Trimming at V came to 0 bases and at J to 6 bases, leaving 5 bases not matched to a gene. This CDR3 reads CASSDSGQGRLEQYF. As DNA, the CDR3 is TGTGCCAGCAGTGACTCGGGACAGGGGCGACTCGAGCAGTACTTC.

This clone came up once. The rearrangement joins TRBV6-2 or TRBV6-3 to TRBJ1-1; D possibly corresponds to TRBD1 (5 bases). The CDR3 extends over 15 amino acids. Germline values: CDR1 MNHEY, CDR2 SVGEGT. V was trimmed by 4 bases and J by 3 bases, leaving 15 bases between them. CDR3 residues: CASSLFSGVHTEAFF. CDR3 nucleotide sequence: TGTGCCAGCAGTTTATTTTCGGGGGTGCACACTGAAGCTTTCTTT.

DNA of the CDR3: TGTGCCAGCTCACCTCGGGGGGGACAGAGGTCAGATACGCAGTATTTT. Translation: CASSPRGGQRSDTQYF. The chain couples TRBV18 to TRBJ2-3; D possibly corresponds to TRBD2 (8 bases). This CDR3 is built from 16 residues. The ends were cut back, 3 bases at V and 4 bases at J, with 17 bases in the middle. CDR1 is KGHSH and CDR2 is LQKENI in the germline V gene.

For the CDR3, the DNA is TGTGCCAGCTCACCAGCAGGGGGGACAGGGGGCTCCGAGCAGTACTTC. Protein product: CASSPAGGTGGSEQYF. The chain joins TRBV18 to TRBJ2-7, with 12 bases lining up with TRBD1. This CDR3 has 16 amino acids. V lost 2 bases to trimming and J lost 6 bases; unmatched junction nucleotides: 8. CDR1 KGHSH and CDR2 LQKENI come from the germline V gene.

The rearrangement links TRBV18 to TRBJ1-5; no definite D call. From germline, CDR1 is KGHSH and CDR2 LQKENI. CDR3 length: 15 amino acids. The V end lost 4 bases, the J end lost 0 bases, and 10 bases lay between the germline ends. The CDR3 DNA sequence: TGTGCCAGCTCACTTAACATCGATAGCAATCAGCCCCAGCATTTT. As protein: CASSLNIDSNQPQHF.

The CDR3, as DNA: TGTGCCAGCAGCCAAGGGGGGGGGTGGCAGTACTTC. Translation: CASSQGGGWQYF. V usage is TRBV7-8 and J usage is TRBJ2-7; D is perhaps TRBD2 (7 bases). Trimming removed 5 bases at V and 9 bases at J, with 14 bases between. Per the germline V gene, CDR1 is SGHVS and CDR2 is FQNEAQ. The CDR3 consists of 12 residues. The variable domain in full, completed from reference TRBV7-8 and TRBJ2-7, reads GAGVSQSPRYKVAKRGQDVALRCDPISGHVSLFWYQQALGQGPEFLTYFQNEAQLDKSGLPSDRFFAERPEGSVSTLKIQRTQQEDSAVYLCASSQGGGWQYFGPGTRLTVT.

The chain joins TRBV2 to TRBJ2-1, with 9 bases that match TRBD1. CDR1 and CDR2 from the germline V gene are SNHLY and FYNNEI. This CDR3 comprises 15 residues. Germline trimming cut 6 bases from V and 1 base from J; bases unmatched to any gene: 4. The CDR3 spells CASSRDRGSYNEQFF. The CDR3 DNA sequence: TGTGCCAGCAGCAGAGACAGGGGGTCCTACAATGAGCAGTTCTTC.

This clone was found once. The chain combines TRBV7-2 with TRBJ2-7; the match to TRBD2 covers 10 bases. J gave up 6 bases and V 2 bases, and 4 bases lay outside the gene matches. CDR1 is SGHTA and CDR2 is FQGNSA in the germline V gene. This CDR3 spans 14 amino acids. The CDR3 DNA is TGTGCCAGCAGCTTACTAGCGGGAGCACTCGAGCAGTACTTC. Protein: CASSLLAGALEQYF.

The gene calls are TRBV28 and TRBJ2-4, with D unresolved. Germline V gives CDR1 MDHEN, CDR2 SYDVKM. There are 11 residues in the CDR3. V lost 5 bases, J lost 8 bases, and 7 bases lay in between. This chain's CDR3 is CASSIDDIQYF. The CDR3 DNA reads TGTGCCAGCAGTATAGATGACATTCAGTACTTC.

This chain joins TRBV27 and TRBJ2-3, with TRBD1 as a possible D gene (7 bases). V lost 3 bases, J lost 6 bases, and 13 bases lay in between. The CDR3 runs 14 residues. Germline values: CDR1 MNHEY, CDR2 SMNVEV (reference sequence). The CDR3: CASSFQGGWDTQYF. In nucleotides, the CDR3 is TGTGCCAGCAGTTTCCAGGGGGGCTGGGATACGCAGTATTTT.

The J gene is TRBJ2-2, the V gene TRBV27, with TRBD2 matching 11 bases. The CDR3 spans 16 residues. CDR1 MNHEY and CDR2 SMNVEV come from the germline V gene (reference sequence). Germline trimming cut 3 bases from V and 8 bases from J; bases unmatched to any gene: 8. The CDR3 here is CASSLSGLADVGELFF. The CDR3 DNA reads TGTGCCAGCAGTTTGTCGGGACTAGCGGATGTGGGGGAGCTGTTTTTT.

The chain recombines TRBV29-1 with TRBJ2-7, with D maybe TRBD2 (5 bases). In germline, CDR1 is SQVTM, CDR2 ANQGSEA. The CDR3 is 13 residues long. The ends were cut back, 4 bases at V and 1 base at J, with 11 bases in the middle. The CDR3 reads CSVVPSQSYEQYF. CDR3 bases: TGCAGCGTTGTGCCTAGCCAATCCTACGAGCAGTACTTC.

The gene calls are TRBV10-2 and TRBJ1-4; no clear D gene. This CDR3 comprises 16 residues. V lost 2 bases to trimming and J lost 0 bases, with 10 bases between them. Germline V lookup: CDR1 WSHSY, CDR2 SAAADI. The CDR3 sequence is CASSEQLSATNEKLFF. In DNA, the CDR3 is TGCGCCAGCAGTGAGCAACTTTCCGCAACTAATGAAAAACTGTTTTTT.

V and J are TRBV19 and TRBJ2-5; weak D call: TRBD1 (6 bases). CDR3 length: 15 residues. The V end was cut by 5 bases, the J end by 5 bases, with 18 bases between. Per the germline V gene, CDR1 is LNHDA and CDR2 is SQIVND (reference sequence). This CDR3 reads CASSGSGAPPETQYF. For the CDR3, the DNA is TGTGCCAGTAGTGGATCAGGGGCCCCACCGGAGACCCAGTACTTC. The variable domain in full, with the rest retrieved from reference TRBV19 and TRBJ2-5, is DGGITQSPKYLFRKEGQNVTLSCEQNLNHDAMYWYRQDPGQGLRLIYYSQIVNDFQKGDIAEGYSVSREKKESFPLTVTSAQKNPTAFYLCASSGSGAPPETQYFGPGTRLLVL.

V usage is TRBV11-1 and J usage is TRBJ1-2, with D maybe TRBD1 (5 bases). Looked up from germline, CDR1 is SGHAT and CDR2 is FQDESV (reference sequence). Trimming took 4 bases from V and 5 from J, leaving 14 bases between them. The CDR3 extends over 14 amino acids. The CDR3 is CASSYRQSSYGYTF. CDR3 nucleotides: TGTGCCAGCAGCTATCGACAGAGTTCTTATGGCTACACCTTC.

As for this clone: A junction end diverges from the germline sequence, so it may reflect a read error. The CDR3 spells CASSPQGGLYEQYF. CDR3 coding DNA: TGTGCCAGCTCTCCACAGGGGGGGCTCTACGAGCAGTACTTC. The V and J genes are TRBV18 and TRBJ2-7; D perhaps matches TRBD1 (8 bases). CDR1 is KGHSH and CDR2 is LQKENI in the germline V gene. The CDR3 covers 14 residues. Complete variable domain (other parts from reference TRBV18 and TRBJ2-7): NAGVMQNPRHLVRRRGQEARLRCSPMKGHSHVYWYRQLPEEGLKFMVYLQKENIIDESGMPKERFSAEFPKEGPSILRIQQVVRGDSAAYFCASSPQGGLYEQYFGPGTRLTVT.

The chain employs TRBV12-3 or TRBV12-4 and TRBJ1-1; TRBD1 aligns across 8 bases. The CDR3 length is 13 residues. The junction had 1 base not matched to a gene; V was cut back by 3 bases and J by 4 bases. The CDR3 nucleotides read TGTGCCAGCAGTTTTACAGGGGGCACTGAAGCTTTCTTT. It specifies CASSFTGGTEAFF.

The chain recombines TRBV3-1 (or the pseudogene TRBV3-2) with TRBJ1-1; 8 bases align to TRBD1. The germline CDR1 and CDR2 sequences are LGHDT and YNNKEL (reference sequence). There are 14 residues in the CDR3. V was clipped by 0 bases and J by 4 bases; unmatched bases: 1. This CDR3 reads CASSQDRGLTEAFF. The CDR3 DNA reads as TGTGCCAGCAGCCAAGACAGGGGGCTCACTGAAGCTTTCTTT.

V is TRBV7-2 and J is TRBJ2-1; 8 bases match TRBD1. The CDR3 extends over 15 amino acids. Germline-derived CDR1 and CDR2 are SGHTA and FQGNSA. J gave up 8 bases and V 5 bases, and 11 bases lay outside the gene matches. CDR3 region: CASSLGQAAGDEQFF. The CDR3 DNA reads TGTGCCAGCAGCCTGGGACAGGCGGCGGGCGATGAGCAGTTCTTC.

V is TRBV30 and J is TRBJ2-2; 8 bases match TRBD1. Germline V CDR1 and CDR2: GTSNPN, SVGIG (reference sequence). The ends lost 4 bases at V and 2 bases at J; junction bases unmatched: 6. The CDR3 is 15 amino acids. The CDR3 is CAWKIQGGNTGELFF. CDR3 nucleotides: TGTGCCTGGAAAATACAGGGGGGTAACACCGGGGAGCTGTTTTTT.

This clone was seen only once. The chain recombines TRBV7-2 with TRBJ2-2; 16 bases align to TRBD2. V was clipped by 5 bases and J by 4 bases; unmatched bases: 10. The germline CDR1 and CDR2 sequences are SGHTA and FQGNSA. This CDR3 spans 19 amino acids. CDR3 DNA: TGTGCCAGCAGCCCCACGGGACTAGCGGGGGGGCGAAGCACCGGGGAGCTGTTTTTT. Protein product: CASSPTGLAGGRSTGELFF.

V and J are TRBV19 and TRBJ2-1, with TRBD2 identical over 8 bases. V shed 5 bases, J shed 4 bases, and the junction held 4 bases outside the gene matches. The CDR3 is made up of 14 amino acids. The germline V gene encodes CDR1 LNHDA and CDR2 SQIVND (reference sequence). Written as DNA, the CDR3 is TGTGCCAGTAGTGTCCGCGGGGGGTACAATGAGCAGTTCTTC. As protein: CASSVRGGYNEQFF. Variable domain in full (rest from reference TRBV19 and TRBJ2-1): DGGITQSPKYLFRKEGQNVTLSCEQNLNHDAMYWYRQDPGQGLRLIYYSQIVNDFQKGDIAEGYSVSREKKESFPLTVTSAQKNPTAFYLCASSVRGGYNEQFFGPGTRLTVL.